This TCR beta chain was profiled in a study of blood T cell repertoires in COVID-19. The repertoire was sequenced with immunoSEQ multiplex PCR; TCRdb's copy has only in-frame clones and lacks some. The repertoire has about 120,000 clones, around nine tenths of them found once; the top ten carry approximately 4.7%. CDR1 MNHEY and CDR2 SVGEGT come from the germline V gene. V was clipped by 4 bases and J by 4 bases; unmatched bases: 6. The CDR3 has 14 amino acids. Source material: peripheral blood. The J gene is TRBJ1-2, the V gene TRBV6-2 or TRBV6-3; 7 bases align to TRBD1. The clonotype originates from a man between 35 and 55 years old with acute or convalescent COVID-19. This CDR3 reads CASSSTGTAYGYTF. DNA for the CDR3: TGTGCCAGCAGTTCCACCGGGACAGCCTATGGCTACACCTTC.